A selection of T cell receptor beta chains follows, all from one sample in a study of T cell repertoires in cytomegalovirus infection. TCRdb called the reads again in MiXCR, with one record for every CDR3 protein. The sample records a few hundred thousand distinct CDR3 sequences, roughly an eighth being singletons. Sequencing was done on a sample of PBMCs. These receptors originate from a human donor in good health (CMV status not recorded). Some clones in this sample may be carry-over from other donors' samples. Both conserved end residues are part of each CDR3. The order of the fields is V gene, D gene, J gene, clone size, CDR3 DNA, CDR3 protein. D genes are given only for firm matches. Clone sizes are given selectively: once, few, many, or a class where the clone is expanded.

>TRBV7-2|NA|TRBJ2-3|many
TGTGCCAGCAGCTTAGTAGGCAGAGGGACCGATACGCAGTATTTT
CASSLVGRGTDTQYF
>TRBV29-1|NA|TRBJ1-1|NA
TGCAGCGCGGTGGGACCACAGGAGCCGAACACTGAAGCTTTCTTT
CSAVGPQEPNTEAFF
>TRBV20-1|TRBD2|TRBJ2-7|many
TGCAGTGCCCTCCCCCAAGGTTGGGGGGGCTACGAGCAGTACTTC
CSALPQGWGGYEQYF
>TRBV28|TRBD1|TRBJ2-3|few
TGTGCCAGCAGTTTATCCGGGACAGGGCTCACAGATACGCAGTATTTT
CASSLSGTGLTDTQYF
>TRBV18|TRBD1|TRBJ2-5|many
TGTGCCAGCTCACTTCGGGACGACAGGGGGCAGACCCAGTACTTC
CASSLRDDRGQTQYF
>TRBV7-9|NA|TRBJ1-2|NA
TGTGCCAGCAGCTTATGGGATTGGGGCTCTGGCTACACCTTC
CASSLWDWGSGYTF
>TRBV29-1|TRBD1|TRBJ2-2|NA
TGCAGCGTTACGACAGGGGAGGTAACCGGGGAGCTGTTTTTT
CSVTTGEVTGELFF
>TRBV12-3/TRBV12-4|NA|TRBJ1-2|many
TGTGCCAGCAGCCCTGGCTACACCTTC
CASSPGYTF
>TRBV18|NA|TRBJ2-7|few
TGTGCCAGCTCACCGGAGGGAATTTCCTACGAGCAGTACTTC
CASSPEGISYEQYF
>TRBV7-2|NA|TRBJ2-1|many
TGTGCCAGCAGAACGTCCCCGGGAGTTTGGAATGAGCAGTTCTTC
CASRTSPGVWNEQFF
>TRBV5-1|NA|TRBJ2-1|few
TGCGCCAGCAGGGGACAGCGGGTCTCTAATGAGCAGTTCTTC
CASRGQRVSNEQFF
>TRBV24-1|NA|TRBJ2-1|many
TGTGCCACCAGTTCTCGGAGACACCTTTCCAATGAGCAGTTCTTC
CATSSRRHLSNEQFF
>TRBV7-8|NA|TRBJ2-1|many
TGTGCCAGCAGCTTCCAAAGGGTTCCTTTCTACAATGAGCAGTTCTTC
CASSFQRVPFYNEQFF
>TRBV18|NA|TRBJ2-3|once
TGTGCCAGCTCACCACAAGGGACTAGCACAGATACGCAGTATTTT
CASSPQGTSTDTQYF
>TRBV27|TRBD1|TRBJ2-5|few
TGTGCCAGCAGAATACAGGGGGCCGGGGAGACCCAGTACTTC
CASRIQGAGETQYF
>TRBV7-9|NA|TRBJ1-1|many
TGTGCCAGCAGCTTTGGCGCAACGCGGACTGAAGCTTTCTTT
CASSFGATRTEAFF
>TRBV15|TRBD2|TRBJ2-1|NA
TGTGCCACCAGCAGATCTACGGGAGGGATAAACAATGAGCAGTTCTTC
CATSRSTGGINNEQFF
>TRBV7-8|NA|TRBJ2-7|many
TGTGCCAGCAGCTTAGATCGGGGCTCGGGCGAGCAGTACTTC
CASSLDRGSGEQYF
>TRBV6-6|TRBD1|TRBJ2-1|NA
TGTGCCAGCAGCCCGGGACAGATTGAGCAGTTCTTC
CASSPGQIEQFF
>TRBV20-1|NA|TRBJ1-2|few
TGCAGTGCTAGAAGGACAGATAACTATGGCTACACCTTC
CSARRTDNYGYTF
>TRBV29-1|NA|TRBJ2-5|few
TGCAGCGTTGGTTACAGAGTCCACCAAGAGACCCAGTACTTC
CSVGYRVHQETQYF
>TRBV5-1|TRBD1|TRBJ1-5|NA
TGCGCCAGCAGCGAAAGGACAGGCCATCGTCCCCAGCATTTT
CASSERTGHRPQHF
>TRBV6-2/TRBV6-3|NA|TRBJ1-2|few
TGTGCCAGCAGTACCCAGACGGGCCAAATCTCATACTATGGCTACACCTTC
CASSTQTGQISYYGYTF
>TRBV7-9|TRBD1|TRBJ2-1|many
TGTGCCACCGGGACAGTTGGCGTCTCCTACAATGAGCAGTTCTTC
CATGTVGVSYNEQFF
>TRBV2|TRBD2|TRBJ2-1|few
TGTGCCAGCACTTTAGCGGGGGGGCTTCATGAGCAGTTCTTC
CASTLAGGLHEQFF
>TRBV20-1|TRBD1|TRBJ1-4|NA
TGCAGTGCCGGGAGGACAGGGGTCGAAAAACTGTTTTTT
CSAGRTGVEKLFF
>TRBV20-1|TRBD2|TRBJ2-3|few
TGCAGTGCTAGAGATGTGGCTAGCGGGAGTAGAACGCAGTATTTT
CSARDVASGSRTQYF
>TRBV6-2/TRBV6-3|NA|TRBJ2-7|NA
TGTGCCAGCAGTTTCCGACTTTCGATCTACGAGCAGTACTTC
CASSFRLSIYEQYF
>TRBV29-1|NA|TRBJ2-1|NA
TGCAGCGCTCAAACCCATAATGAGCAGTTCTTC
CSAQTHNEQFF
>TRBV7-2|NA|TRBJ1-5|many
TGTGCCAGCAGCTTCGATCAGGGGCTGCCCCAGCATTTT
CASSFDQGLPQHF
>TRBV6-6|TRBD1|TRBJ1-1|many
TGTGCCACCTTCCTTACTCCGGGACAGGGAGTGATGAACACTGAAGCTTTCTTT
CATFLTPGQGVMNTEAFF
>TRBV7-9|TRBD1|TRBJ2-1|many
TGTGCCAGCAGCTACCTCCGGGACAGGGTATTCCATGAGCAGTTCTTC
CASSYLRDRVFHEQFF
>TRBV20-1|NA|TRBJ2-3|NA
TGCAGTGCTCTCGGCGGGAGCACAGATACGCAGTATTTT
CSALGGSTDTQYF
>TRBV6-5|TRBD2|TRBJ2-7|few
TGTGCCAGCAGTAGGACTAGCGGGGCCTCCTACGAGCAGTACTTC
CASSRTSGASYEQYF
>TRBV10-3|TRBD1|TRBJ2-2|NA
TGTGCCATCTCTAGGACAGGGGACACCGGGGAGCTGTTTTTT
CAISRTGDTGELFF
>TRBV12-3/TRBV12-4|NA|TRBJ1-6|many
TGTGCCAGCAGTAAAACAAGCTCCTATAATTCACCCCTCCACTTT
CASSKTSSYNSPLHF
>TRBV12-3/TRBV12-4|NA|TRBJ2-2|few
TGTGCCAGCAGTCCCCTCTTGGACCGCCCCAAGCTGTTTTTT
CASSPLLDRPKLFF
>TRBV4-3|TRBD1|TRBJ2-2|NA
TGCGCCAGCAGCCAAGATGACAGGGCCGCAACCGGGGAGCTGTTTTTT
CASSQDDRAATGELFF
>TRBV7-2|NA|TRBJ1-1|many
TGTGCCAGCAGCTTAGTTGGTGGGGGCACTGAAGCTTTCTTT
CASSLVGGGTEAFF
>TRBV7-6|NA|TRBJ2-1|many
TGTGCCAGCAGCTTAGGAGGGGCGGGGAGCTCCTACAATGAGCAGTTCTTC
CASSLGGAGSSYNEQFF
>TRBV7-9|TRBD2|TRBJ2-5|NA
TGTGCCAGCAGCCGGGAGGTCCAGACCCAGTACTTC
CASSREVQTQYF
>TRBV5-1|NA|TRBJ2-3|few
TGCGCCAGCAGCTTAGGCGAAAGCGGCACAGATACGCAGTATTTT
CASSLGESGTDTQYF
>TRBV28|TRBD1|TRBJ1-6|many
TGTGCCAGCAGTTCACATACAGGGACAGCGAATTCACCCCTCCACTTT
CASSSHTGTANSPLHF
>TRBV7-9|TRBD2|TRBJ2-7|many
TGTGCCAGCAGCTTAGCGATTGGCGGGAGACGGCTAAACGAGCAGTACTTC
CASSLAIGGRRLNEQYF
>TRBV20-1|NA|TRBJ2-2|once
TGCAGTGCCGACTTCGACACCGGGGAGCTGTTTTTT
CSADFDTGELFF
>TRBV11-2|NA|TRBJ1-6|NA
TGTGCCAGCAGCGGCCTCAGGTTTGGGAATTCACCCCTCCACTTT
CASSGLRFGNSPLHF
>TRBV12-3/TRBV12-4|NA|TRBJ1-6|many
TGTGCCAGCAGTTTACGGCCTGGGTTGGGTTCACCCCTCCACTTT
CASSLRPGLGSPLHF
>TRBV14|TRBD1|TRBJ2-1|NA
TGTGCCAGCAGCCTAAAAGTCCTGACAGGGGTGTTCTTC
CASSLKVLTGVFF
>TRBV12-3/TRBV12-4|TRBD1|TRBJ1-6|few
TGTGCCAGCAGGGGAACAGGGGCAGCTTCACCCCTCCACTTT
CASRGTGAASPLHF
>TRBV25-1|NA|TRBJ2-7|NA
TGTGCCAGCAGTGAGTGGGCTGGCTACGAGCAGTACTTC
CASSEWAGYEQYF